These 26 T cell receptor beta chains were all obtained from the same sample, sequenced in a study of blood T cell repertoires in COVID-19. The table came from immunoSEQ multiplex PCR; TCRdb's copy has only in-frame clones and leaves some out. The data show 390,000 or so clones, with roughly 89% seen just once and roughly a tenth held by the top ten. Sequenced sample: PBMCs or T cells enriched from blood (not recorded which). These TCRs come from a woman in her fifties or sixties who had recovered from COVID-19.

V gene TRBV11-3 combines with J gene TRBJ1-1; D perhaps matches TRBD1 (6 bases). V was trimmed by 5 bases and J by 1 base, leaving 8 bases between them. Germline CDR1 is SGHNT and CDR2 is YENEEA. CDR3 length: 13 residues. CDR3 region: CASSRTANTEAFF. For the CDR3, the DNA is TGTGCCAGCAGCCGGACAGCGAACACTGAAGCTTTCTTT.

The CDR3 DNA reads TGTGCCAGCAGTGAAACAGAGACAGGAAACACTGAAGCTTTCTTT. It yields the protein CASSETETGNTEAFF. V and J are TRBV2 and TRBJ1-1; D might be TRBD1 (6 bases). This CDR3 has 15 amino acids. Trimming shortened V by 2 bases and J by 2 bases, and 12 bases separated the two germline ends. Germline lookup yields CDR1 SNHLY and CDR2 FYNNEI.

Points on this clone: One end of the junction does not line up with germline, which may come from a read error. The chain links TRBV5-1 to TRBJ1-3, with no clear D. This CDR3 contains 14 residues. Germline V gives CDR1 SGHRS, CDR2 YFSETQ. The CDR3: CASSSTGNGYTIYF. Here the CDR3 DNA reads TGCGCCAGCAGCTCTACGGGGAATGGATACACCATATATTTT.

The chain is built from TRBV27 and TRBJ1-1, with TRBD1 as a possible D gene (5 bases). V lost 3 bases to trimming and J lost 4 bases, with 18 bases between them. The CDR3 is made up of 16 amino acids. The germline V gene encodes CDR1 MNHEY and CDR2 SMNVEV (reference sequence). CDR3 sequence: CASSLLTAKPGTEAFF. The DNA of the CDR3 is TGTGCCAGCAGTTTGTTGACAGCAAAGCCGGGCACTGAAGCTTTCTTT.

The CDR3 spells CASSLGLATTGELFF. The DNA for the CDR3 is TGTGCCAGCAGCTTGGGTCTAGCGACCACCGGGGAGCTGTTTTTT. The chain links TRBV5-6 to TRBJ2-2; perhaps TRBD2 as D (6 bases). Germline CDR1 reads SGHDT; CDR2 reads YYEEEE. This CDR3 contains 15 residues. Trimming stripped 0 bases from V and 4 bases from J, with 10 bases between.

This chain connects TRBV11-2 to TRBJ2-7; 8 bases agree with TRBD2. This CDR3 contains 15 residues. Germline-derived CDR1 and CDR2 are SGHAT and FQNNGV. The trim removed 7 bases at V and 0 bases at J, leaving 8 bases unmatched. In DNA, the CDR3 is TGTGCCAGCACCGCTGAGCGGGGGAGCTCCTACGAGCAGTACTTC. Translating it yields CASTAERGSSYEQYF.

The chain employs TRBV5-5 and TRBJ1-2, with a weak D call TRBD1 (5 bases). Per germline, CDR1 SGHKS and CDR2 YYEKEE (reference sequence). Trimming removed 5 bases at V and 8 bases at J, with 16 bases between. CDR3 length equals 13 residues. In nucleotides, the CDR3 is TGTGCCAGCAGTATTCGCAGCGGGGCGGGCTACACCTTC. Translated, it gives CASSIRSGAGYTF.

The V and J genes are TRBV28 and TRBJ1-1; TRBD1 agrees at 9 bases. V was clipped by 6 bases and J by 3 bases; unmatched bases: 8. Germline assignment: CDR1 MDHEN and CDR2 SYDVKM. The CDR3 consists of 15 residues. CDR3 region: CASSRDRDRDTEAFF. The DNA for the CDR3 is TGTGCCAGCAGCCGGGACAGGGACCGGGACACTGAAGCTTTCTTT.

In DNA form, the CDR3 reads TGTGCCTGGAGTGGTTCATTTAATTCACCCCTCCACTTT. Amino acids: CAWSGSFNSPLHF. This chain links TRBV30 with TRBJ1-6, with D uncertain. Deletions cut 1 base from V and 6 bases from J, with 7 bases between. Germline V gene lookup returns CDR1 GTSNPN and CDR2 SVGIG (reference sequence). The length of the CDR3 is 13 residues. The full variable domain, in which reference TRBV30 and TRBJ1-6 provide the parts outside the CDR3, is SQTIHQWPATLVQPVGSPLSLECTVEGTSNPNLYWYRQAAGRGLQLLFYSVGIGQISSEVPQNLSASRPQDRQFILSSKKLLLSDSGFYLCAWSGSFNSPLHFGNGTRLTVT.

This chain connects TRBV7-9 to TRBJ1-2; D gene ambiguous. The CDR3 is 12 residues long. CDR1 is SEHNR, CDR2 FQNEAQ, per germline (reference sequence). The ends were cut back, 8 bases at V and 1 base at J, with 8 bases in the middle. The CDR3 DNA reads TGTGCCAGCTCGGCGGATAACTATGGCTACACCTTC. This codes for CASSADNYGYTF.

This clone appeared a few times. V and J are TRBV5-4 and TRBJ1-4; D perhaps matches TRBD1 (5 bases). This CDR3 has 14 residues. The V gene lost 0 bases and the J gene lost 7 bases, with 10 bases spanning the gap. The V gene's germline CDR1 is SGHNT and CDR2 YYREEE (reference sequence). This chain's CDR3 is CASSLGGVGEKLFF. CDR3 in DNA: TGTGCCAGCAGCTTGGGGGGCGTGGGTGAAAAACTGTTTTTT.

The V gene is TRBV3-1 (or the pseudogene TRBV3-2), the J gene TRBJ1-2; no reliable D call. The CDR3 contains 14 residues. From germline, CDR1 is LGHDT and CDR2 YNNKEL (reference sequence). Trimming cost V 1 base and J 0 bases, with 6 bases left between them. CDR3 residues: CASSQATTNYGYTF. The CDR3 DNA is TGTGCCAGCAGCCAAGCCACAACTAACTATGGCTACACCTTC.

The V and J genes are TRBV3-1 (or the pseudogene TRBV3-2) and TRBJ2-7, with 8 bases that match TRBD1. This CDR3 has 16 residues. In germline, CDR1 is LGHDT, CDR2 YNNKEL (reference sequence). After removal of 0 bases from V and 2 bases from J, the junction contained 6 bases not matched to a gene. CDR3 sequence (DNA): TGTGCCAGCAGCCAAGATTGGGGACAGGTAGCCTACGAGCAGTACTTC. This encodes CASSQDWGQVAYEQYF.

The chain carries TRBV6-5 and TRBJ1-2, with 9 bases fitting TRBD1. The V gene's germline CDR1 is MNHEY and CDR2 SVGAGI. The CDR3 is made up of 14 amino acids. J lost 7 bases, V lost 6 bases, and 9 bases had no gene match. DNA of the CDR3: TGTGCCAGCAGGTACCGGGACAGGGTAGTTGGCTACACCTTC. Its translation is CASRYRDRVVGYTF.

The V call is TRBV18, the J call TRBJ2-1; 10 nucleotides agree with TRBD1. The CDR3 spans 14 residues. V lost 3 bases and J lost 7; bases outside the gene matches: 3. Per germline, CDR1 KGHSH and CDR2 LQKENI. This CDR3 reads CASSPGTGVNEQFF. In DNA, the CDR3 is TGTGCCAGCTCACCCGGGACAGGGGTTAATGAGCAGTTCTTC.

The table lists this clone with a count of one. The genes are TRBV11-3 and TRBJ2-2; D is perhaps TRBD2 (6 bases). The CDR3 sequence is 19 residues long. Trimming took 5 bases from V and 3 from J, leaving 25 bases between them. CDR1 is SGHNT and CDR2 is YENEEA in the germline V gene. CDR3 DNA sequence: TGTGCCAGCAGCGCCCAAGGGAGGTGGGGTGTTAGGGACACCGGGGAGCTGTTTTTT. Its protein is CASSAQGRWGVRDTGELFF.

This clone is a singleton in its sample. The rearrangement links TRBV6-2 or TRBV6-3 to TRBJ2-7; no clear D gene. Trimming shortened V by 0 bases and J by 2 bases, and 5 bases separated the two germline ends. There are 13 residues in the CDR3. The germline CDR1 and CDR2 sequences are MNHEY and SVGEGT. CDR3 in amino acids: CASSYSAPYEQYF. For the CDR3, the DNA is TGTGCCAGCAGTTACTCGGCCCCCTACGAGCAGTACTTC.

The chain has TRBV9 and TRBJ2-2, with a possible D match to TRBD1 (6 bases). The CDR3 is 15 residues long. V shed 0 bases and J shed 6 bases, with 12 bases lying between them. CDR1 and CDR2 (germline): SGDLS, YYNGEE. The CDR3 nucleotides read TGTGCCAGCAGCGTAGGAGGACAGCGGTCCGGGGAGCTGTTTTTT. Amino acid sequence: CASSVGGQRSGELFF.

This clone was seen more than once but under ten times. The chain links TRBV27 to TRBJ2-7; D is ambiguous. The CDR3 has 14 residues. Germline CDR1 reads MNHEY; CDR2 reads SMNVEV (reference sequence). The V and J ends lost 2 bases and 0 bases respectively, with 8 bases between them. The CDR3, as DNA: TGTGCCAGCAGTTTAGTGGCAGGCTCCTACGAGCAGTACTTC. Protein product: CASSLVAGSYEQYF.

This chain joins TRBV24-1 and TRBJ2-3, with a possible D match to TRBD1 (6 bases). The germline V gene has CDR1 KGHDR and CDR2 SFDVKD. V lost 7 bases to trimming and J lost 5 bases, with 12 bases between them. This CDR3 spans 13 amino acids. The CDR3 reads CATRGGGGDTQYF. Written as DNA, the CDR3 is TGTGCCACCAGAGGTGGGGGCGGAGATACGCAGTATTTT.

The chain joins TRBV7-9 to TRBJ2-2, with 7 bases fitting TRBD2. V was clipped by 10 bases and J by 0 bases; unmatched bases: 17. Germline-derived CDR1 and CDR2 are SEHNR and FQNEAQ (reference sequence). The CDR3 is made up of 18 amino acids. In DNA, the CDR3 is TGTGCCATTCCGGATTTGGCGGGAGTGACCGCGAACACCGGGGAGCTGTTTTTT. Translation: CAIPDLAGVTANTGELFF.

The CDR3 sequence is CASSIDGRGHQPQHF. The CDR3 bases are TGTGCCAGTAGTATAGATGGGAGGGGACATCAGCCCCAGCATTTT. The chain combines TRBV19 with TRBJ1-5, with D possibly TRBD1 on 5 matching bases. In germline, CDR1 is LNHDA, CDR2 SQIVND (reference sequence). V lost 0 bases, J lost 5 bases, and 11 bases lay in between. CDR3 length: 15 residues.

The chain has TRBV27 and TRBJ1-3; tentatively, D is TRBD1 (6 bases). Trimming shortened V by 6 bases and J by 3 bases, and 15 bases separated the two germline ends. Germline V gives CDR1 MNHEY, CDR2 SMNVEV (reference sequence). The CDR3 runs to 15 residues. The CDR3, as DNA: TGTGCCAGCAGCCTACAGGGCTCTATTGGAAACACCATATATTTT. This translates into CASSLQGSIGNTIYF.

The chain employs TRBV11-3 and TRBJ2-1, with 8 nucleotides matching TRBD2. The CDR3 has 16 amino acids. Germline trimming cut 3 bases from V and 3 bases from J; bases unmatched to any gene: 7. Germline V gene sequence: CDR1 SGHNT, CDR2 YENEEA. The CDR3 sequence: CASSLGGGILYNEQFF. Written as DNA, the CDR3 is TGTGCCAGCAGCTTGGGCGGGGGGATACTCTACAATGAGCAGTTCTTC.

J is TRBJ2-7 and V is TRBV28; weak D call: TRBD2 (7 bases). This CDR3 has 14 residues. Germline CDR1 and CDR2: MDHEN and SYDVKM. V was cut by 5 bases and J by 6 bases, with 17 bases left in between. This CDR3 reads CASSLGYREGEQYF. The CDR3 DNA reads TGTGCCAGCAGTCTCGGATACAGGGAGGGCGAGCAGTACTTC.

J is TRBJ2-6 and V is TRBV27, with D perhaps matching TRBD1 (5 bases). This CDR3 is 18 amino acids long. Germline V gene lookup returns CDR1 MNHEY and CDR2 SMNVEV (reference sequence). The ends were cut back, 1 base at V and 0 bases at J, with 13 bases in the middle. The CDR3 region is CASSLFTGTHSGANVLTF. DNA for the CDR3: TGTGCCAGCAGTTTATTTACAGGAACTCACTCTGGGGCCAACGTCCTGACTTTC.